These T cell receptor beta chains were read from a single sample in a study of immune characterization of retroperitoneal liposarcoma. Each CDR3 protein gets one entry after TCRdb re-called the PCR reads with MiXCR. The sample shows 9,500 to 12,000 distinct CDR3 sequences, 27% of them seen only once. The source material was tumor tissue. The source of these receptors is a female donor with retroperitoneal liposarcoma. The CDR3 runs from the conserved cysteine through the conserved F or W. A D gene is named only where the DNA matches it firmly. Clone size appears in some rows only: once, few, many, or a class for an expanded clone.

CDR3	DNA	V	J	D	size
CASSPPHERESSSYNEQFF	TGTGCCAGCAGCCCACCTCACGAGCGGGAGTCCTCCTCCTACAATGAGCAGTTCTTC	TRBV7-1	TRBJ2-1	TRBD2	.
CASSLVGASGRGNEQFF	TGTGCCAGCAGCTTAGTCGGGGCTAGCGGGAGAGGGAATGAGCAGTTCTTC	TRBV7-2	TRBJ2-1	TRBD2	medium-sized
CASRPQGGDSPLHF	TGTGCCAGCAGACCACAGGGAGGGGATTCACCCCTCCACTTT	TRBV7-6	TRBJ1-6	.	.
CASSRQGYTQYF	TGTGCCAGCAGTAGACAGGGATATACGCAGTATTTT	TRBV6-1	TRBJ2-3	TRBD1	many
CASSWDFVQPQHF	TGTGCCAGCAGCTGGGACTTCGTTCAGCCCCAGCATTTT	TRBV7-8	TRBJ1-5	.	many
CASSPAGRSGETQFF	TGTGCTAGCAGCCCGGCAGGGAGGAGTGGAGAGACCCAGTTCTTC	TRBV7-7	TRBJ2-1	.	many
CASSYGESSYNSPLHF	TGTGCCAGCAGTTATGGGGAGAGCTCCTATAATTCACCCCTCCACTTT	TRBV6-1	TRBJ1-6	.	many
CASSPTGGRAKNIQYF	TGTGCCAGCAGCCCTACAGGGGGCAGGGCCAAAAACATTCAGTACTTC	TRBV6-5	TRBJ2-4	TRBD1	.
CASSYSIGEGAETQYF	TGTGCCAGCAGTTACTCGATCGGGGAAGGGGCAGAGACCCAGTACTTC	TRBV6-5	TRBJ2-5	.	few
CASSYAETAGELFF	TGTGCCAGCAGTTACGCAGAAACGGCCGGGGAGCTGTTTTTT	TRBV6-6	TRBJ2-2	.	many
CASSRSGRVYNEQYF	TGTGCCAGCAGCCGCTCCGGCCGGGTGTACAATGAGCAGTACTTC	TRBV11-1	TRBJ2-7	.	few
CASSLSASWTNSYEQYF	TGTGCCAGCAGCTTATCGGCCTCATGGACAAACTCCTACGAGCAGTACTTC	TRBV7-2	TRBJ2-7	.	medium-sized
CASSGLDSSYNEQFF	TGCGCCAGCAGTGGTCTTGACAGCTCCTACAATGAGCAGTTCTTC	TRBV10-2	TRBJ2-1	.	large
CASSLYQETQYF	TGTGCCAGCAGTCTCTATCAAGAGACCCAGTACTTC	TRBV6-1	TRBJ2-5	.	many
CASSGDFRVPYYNEQFF	TGCGCCAGCAGTGGAGATTTCAGGGTACCCTACTACAATGAGCAGTTCTTC	TRBV10-1	TRBJ2-1	.	.
CASSLGTNTEAFF	TGTGCCAGCAGTTTAGGGACGAACACTGAAGCTTTCTTT	TRBV12-3/TRBV12-4	TRBJ1-1	.	few
CASSDGDGTDTQYF	TGTGCCAGCAGTGACGGAGACGGCACAGATACGCAGTATTTT	TRBV6-4	TRBJ2-3	.	.
CASRVNYRGMEEAFF	TGTGCCAGCAGAGTAAATTACAGGGGGATGGAGGAAGCTTTCTTT	TRBV6-1	TRBJ1-1	TRBD1	few
CASSLISGGWSEQFF	TGTGCCAGCAGTTTGATTAGCGGGGGTTGGAGTGAGCAGTTCTTC	TRBV12-3/TRBV12-4	TRBJ2-1	TRBD2	few
CASSESRGLEQFF	TGCGCCAGCAGTGAGTCGAGGGGGCTTGAGCAGTTCTTC	TRBV10-2	TRBJ2-1	TRBD1	.
CASSFSGANVLTF	TGTGCCAGCAGTTTCTCTGGGGCCAACGTCCTGACTTTC	TRBV25-1	TRBJ2-6	.	.
CASSQGGRDIQYF	TGTGCCAGCAGCCAGGGCGGACGGGACATTCAGTACTTC	TRBV4-2	TRBJ2-4	.	.
CASSLVVSGGRTYNEQYF	TGTGCCAGCAGTTTAGTAGTTAGCGGGGGACGTACCTACAATGAGCAGTACTTC	TRBV12-3/TRBV12-4	TRBJ2-7	TRBD2	.
CASRHRGSNYGYTF	TGTGCCAGCAGACACAGGGGGTCTAACTATGGCTACACCTTC	TRBV6-8	TRBJ1-2	TRBD1	.
CASSLSGEHEKLFF	TGTGCCAGCAGCCTGTCAGGCGAGCATGAAAAACTGTTTTTT	TRBV28	TRBJ1-4	.	few
CASSPPRDHNEQFF	TGTGCCAGCAGTCCCCCTCGGGACCACAATGAGCAGTTCTTC	TRBV25-1	TRBJ2-1	.	.
CASSPGDNEQFF	TGTGCCAGCAGCCCGGGGGACAATGAGCAGTTCTTC	TRBV6-1	TRBJ2-1	.	many
CASSEEGVLQETQYF	TGTGCCAGCAGTGAAGAGGGAGTGCTGCAAGAGACCCAGTACTTC	TRBV6-1	TRBJ2-5	.	medium-sized
CASNKIGLARTDTQYF	TGTGCCAGCAACAAGATTGGGCTAGCGCGCACAGATACGCAGTATTTT	TRBV12-3/TRBV12-4	TRBJ2-3	.	many
CASSEVRGDEQFF	TGTGCCAGCAGTGAAGTCAGAGGGGATGAGCAGTTCTTC	TRBV6-1	TRBJ2-1	.	many
CASSDTEAYQETQYF	TGTGCCAGCAGTGACACCGAGGCGTACCAAGAGACCCAGTACTTC	TRBV6-1	TRBJ2-5	.	many
CASSEGDPSSYEQFF	TGTGCCAGCAGTGAAGGGGACCCAAGCTCCTACGAGCAGTTCTTC	TRBV6-1	TRBJ2-1	.	medium-sized
CASSFGEKLFF	TGTGCCAGCAGCTTTGGGGAAAAACTGTTTTTT	TRBV7-8	TRBJ1-4	.	.
CASSLGPGQGRSPLHF	TGTGCCAGCAGCTTAGGGCCGGGACAGGGTCGATCACCCCTCCACTTT	TRBV7-8	TRBJ1-6	TRBD1	.
CASRRGGNTEAFF	TGTGCCAGCAGACGAGGGGGGAACACTGAAGCTTTCTTT	TRBV27	TRBJ1-1	.	.
CASRPGQITEAFF	TGTGCCAGCAGACCGGGACAGATCACTGAAGCTTTCTTT	TRBV7-9	TRBJ1-1	TRBD1	few
CASSHTGLAGGHGELFF	TGTGCCAGCAGCCATACCGGACTAGCGGGAGGGCACGGGGAGCTGTTTTTT	TRBV7-2	TRBJ2-2	TRBD2	.
CASSEVGPAVPNTGELFF	TGCGCCAGCAGTGAAGTGGGTCCGGCGGTCCCGAACACCGGGGAGCTGTTTTTT	TRBV10-2	TRBJ2-2	.	.
CASSGVGVRTEAFF	TGTGCCAGCAGTGGAGTCGGGGTGCGTACTGAAGCTTTCTTT	TRBV6-1	TRBJ1-1	.	medium-sized
CASTTKRGTSGFNEQFF	TGTGCCAGCACAACCAAGCGCGGGACTAGCGGGTTTAATGAGCAGTTCTTC	TRBV6-1	TRBJ2-1	TRBD2	medium-sized
CASSLGLKGTQFF	TGTGCCAGCAGTTTAGGGCTAAAGGGGACCCAGTTCTTC	TRBV12-3/TRBV12-4	TRBJ2-1	.	.
CASSETQGSYGYTF	TGTGCCAGCAGCGAAACACAGGGGTCCTATGGCTACACCTTC	TRBV6-4	TRBJ1-2	TRBD1	.
CASSLDTGEGTEAFF	TGTGCCAGCAGCTTAGATACCGGAGAGGGCACTGAAGCTTTCTTT	TRBV7-6	TRBJ1-1	.	medium-sized
CASSEFPPGQGGNEQYF	TGTGCCAGCAGTGAATTTCCCCCGGGACAGGGAGGTAATGAGCAGTACTTC	TRBV6-4	TRBJ2-5	TRBD1	few
CASSLRFRGAAQYF	TGTGCCAGCAGTCTTCGGTTTCGAGGAGCGGCCCAGTACTTC	TRBV6-6	TRBJ2-5	.	.
CASSLYRGNEQYF	TGTGCCAGCAGCTTATATCGGGGGAATGAGCAGTACTTC	TRBV7-3	TRBJ2-7	.	.
CASSLGRGGTDTQYF	TGTGCCAGCAGTTTGGGGCGGGGGGGTACAGATACGCAGTATTTT	TRBV27	TRBJ2-3	TRBD2	.
CASSVGGAGGKLFF	TGTGCCAGCAGTGTAGGGGGGGCAGGGGGAAAACTGTTTTTT	TRBV12-3/TRBV12-4	TRBJ1-4	TRBD1	.
CASSDGTGGHNEQYF	TGTGCCAGCAGTGATGGGACAGGGGGTCACAATGAGCAGTACTTC	TRBV6-1	TRBJ2-7	TRBD1	medium-sized
CASSQAALLVAGFDEQFF	TGCGCCAGCAGCCAAGCCGCCTTACTAGTGGCTGGTTTCGATGAGCAGTTCTTC	TRBV4-1	TRBJ2-1	.	many
CASSLASLPGTGDYEQYF	TGTGCCAGCAGCTTAGCGTCTTTACCCGGGACAGGGGATTACGAGCAGTACTTC	TRBV11-1	TRBJ2-7	TRBD1	few
CASSLYRDSYEQYF	TGCGCCAGCAGCTTGTACCGGGATTCCTACGAGCAGTACTTC	TRBV5-1	TRBJ2-7	.	few
CASSFAGPNYEQYF	TGTGCCAGCAGCTTCGCCGGGCCCAACTACGAGCAGTACTTC	TRBV11-2	TRBJ2-7	.	many
CASSDKSEQYF	TGTGCCAGCAGTGACAAATCCGAGCAGTACTTC	TRBV6-1	TRBJ2-7	.	medium-sized
CASSYRSSAYNEQYF	TGTGCCAGCAGTTACCGGTCTAGCGCGTACAATGAGCAGTACTTC	TRBV6-5	TRBJ2-7	.	.
CASSFQFGQGIAYEQYF	TGTGCCAGCAGTTTCCAATTTGGACAGGGTATAGCCTACGAGCAGTACTTC	TRBV27	TRBJ2-7	TRBD1	medium-sized
CASTTADGAQTQFF	TGTGCCAGCACCACGGCGGACGGCGCACAGACCCAGTTCTTC	TRBV12-3/TRBV12-4	TRBJ2-1	.	few
CASSLTGGYEQYF	TGTGCCAGCAGTTTAACAGGGGGCTACGAGCAGTACTTC	TRBV27	TRBJ2-7	TRBD1	.
CASSSGFSTYNEQFF	TGTGCCAGCAGTTCGGGATTTTCCACCTACAATGAGCAGTTCTTC	TRBV6-1	TRBJ2-1	.	.
CASSSPDTSYGYTF	TGTGCCAGCAGCTCCCCGGACACGAGCTATGGCTACACCTTC	TRBV7-6	TRBJ1-2	.	few